The T cell receptor beta chain described here comes from a study of T-cell memory formation after mild COVID-19. TCRdb reanalysed the 5' RACE reads using MiXCR and keeps one entry per CDR3 protein. The sample holds a few hundred thousand distinct CDR3 sequences; less than 25% are singletons and the top ten take about 8.4%. Remarks on this clonotype: Its antigen remains unidentified.

Study results and caveats: Clones that contracted clustered mainly in CM and EM if CD4+ and in EMRA if CD8+.

The clonotype was recovered from an adult woman who had mild COVID-19 (a few samples of this study predate the infection). Cell type and time point are not known. Material for sequencing was PBMCs or a T cell subset sorted from them (not recorded which).

The CDR3 is CASSLQGTREKLFF. CDR3 in DNA: TGTGCCTCATCGCTACAGGGGACGCGGGAAAAACTGTTTTTT. V gene TRBV30 combines with J gene TRBJ1-4, with 7 bases identical to TRBD1. J was trimmed by 8 bases and V by 7 bases; bases with no gene match: 13. CDR1 is GTSNPN, CDR2 SVGIG, per germline (reference sequence). This CDR3 comprises 14 residues.